This T cell receptor beta chain was profiled in a study of cytomegalovirus exposure and HLA in healthy donors. Study context: Genotyping showed around 80% of roughly 400 donors falling in the Caucasian-associated ancestry cluster.

Researchers ran the PCR with 60 Vbeta and 13 Jbeta primers. Clones were sequenced by immunoSEQ multiplex PCR, and TCRdb holds only the in-frame ones, with some missing. The sample contains around 130,000 clones, approximately 82% of which appear only once. J lost 4 bases, V lost 3 bases, and 5 bases had no gene match. From germline, CDR1 is KGHSH and CDR2 LQKENI. CDR3 length equals 15 residues. The sequencing sample was made of PBMCs. The rearrangement uses TRBV18 and TRBJ2-1, with 8 bases matching TRBD1. This clonotype was obtained from a boy aged 2 to 10 in good health and CMV-seronegative. DNA of the CDR3: TGTGCCAGCTCACCGGGCAGGGGGCCTTACAATGAGCAGTTCTTC. Translating gives CASSPGRGPYNEQFF.